This paragraph reports one TCR beta chain. The antigen is unknown. CDR3 length: 13 residues. Per the germline V gene, CDR1 is SEHNR and CDR2 is FQNEAQ (reference sequence). This sample stems from a study of CXCR3-negative and CXCR3-positive naive CD8 T cells. Whole-study findings and limits: In naive cells, CXCR3-negative and CXCR3-positive subsets had similar TRBV-TRBJ usage; memory cells differed. Comparably high diversity was seen in both naive subsets, and much lower diversity in memory CD8+ cells. Naive cells that were CXCR3-positive had more hydrophobic TRB CDR3s (compared with CXCR3-negative naive cells).

Through 5' RACE with UMI labels, the TRB cDNA libraries were prepared. Using the 5' RACE reads, TCRdb records one entry per CDR3 protein without DNA. Recorded for this sample: tens of thousands of distinct CDR3 sequences. Every individual CD8+ T cell subset underwent sorting in triplicate at 300,000 to 350,000 cells apiece. Sequencing was carried out using naive CXCR3+ CD8+ T cells from blood. Subset in this sample: CD45RO-CCR7+CD27+CD95- naive CD8+ T cells expressing CXCR3 (TNR3+). The chain joins TRBV7-9 to TRBJ1-1; TCRdb designates TRBD1, a call that cannot be tested without DNA. This sequence was found in a human donor in good health. Some clones in this sample may be carry-over from other donors' samples. The CDR3: CASTPATGREAFF.